Described below is a single T cell receptor (beta chain) sequence and its context. No antigen is known for it. The sample is drawn from a study of cytomegalovirus exposure and HLA in healthy donors. Overall study: Among 150 million to 200 million T cells, an earlier analysis found around 100 million unique TCR beta sequences.

PCR amplification relied on 60 Vbeta primers (plus 13 Jbeta primers). Generated by immunoSEQ multiplex PCR, the TCRdb table keeps only in-frame clones and is missing some. The sample shows some 180,000 clones, 75% to 85% of them seen only once. Study results and limitations: The HLA-A and HLA-B alleles of most subjects were reportedly predicted accurately from TCR beta sequences.

The germline gives CDR1 GTSNPN, CDR2 SVGIG (reference sequence). This CDR3 region has 12 residues. Trimming stripped 5 bases from V and 8 bases from J, with 12 bases between. The origin of this receptor is a woman aged 25 to 45 in good health and CMV-seropositive. This chain joins TRBV30 and TRBJ2-2; a weak D match, TRBD2 (5 bases). The sample taken for sequencing was PBMCs. The DNA of the CDR3 is TGTGCCTGGGGAACTAGATTTGGGGAGCTGTTTTTT. Translation: CAWGTRFGELFF.